This entry features one T cell receptor (beta chain) sequence. The sample belongs to a study of blood T cell repertoires in COVID-19. The CDR3 length is 12 residues. Measured with immunoSEQ multiplex PCR; TCRdb has only the in-frame clones, and not every one. The table records tens of thousands of clones, roughly 90% of them present only once. The chain carries TRBV21-1 and TRBJ2-3; the listed D gene, TRBD1, was not tested against the DNA. TRBV21-1 is an annotated pseudogene. Source material: peripheral blood. The source is a human donor in a cohort sampled during active COVID-19. As DNA, the CDR3 is TGTGCCAGCAGCAGCCAGGTCGATACGCAGTATTTT. Its protein is CASSSQVDTQYF.